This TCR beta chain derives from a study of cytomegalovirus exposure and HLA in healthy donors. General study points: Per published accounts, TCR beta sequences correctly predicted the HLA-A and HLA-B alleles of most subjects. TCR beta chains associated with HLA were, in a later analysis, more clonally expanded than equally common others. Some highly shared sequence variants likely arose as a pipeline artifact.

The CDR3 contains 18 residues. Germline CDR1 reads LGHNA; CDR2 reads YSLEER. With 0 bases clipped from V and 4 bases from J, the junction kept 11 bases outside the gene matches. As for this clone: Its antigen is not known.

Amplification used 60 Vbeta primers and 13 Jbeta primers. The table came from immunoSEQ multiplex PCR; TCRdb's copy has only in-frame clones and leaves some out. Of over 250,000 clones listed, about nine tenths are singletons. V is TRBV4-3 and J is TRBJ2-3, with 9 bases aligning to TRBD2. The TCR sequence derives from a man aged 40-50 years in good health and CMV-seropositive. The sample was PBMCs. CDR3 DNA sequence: TGCGCCAGCAGCCAAGATTGGAGCGTAGCGGGAGCGGCAGATACGCAGTATTTT. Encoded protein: CASSQDWSVAGAADTQYF.